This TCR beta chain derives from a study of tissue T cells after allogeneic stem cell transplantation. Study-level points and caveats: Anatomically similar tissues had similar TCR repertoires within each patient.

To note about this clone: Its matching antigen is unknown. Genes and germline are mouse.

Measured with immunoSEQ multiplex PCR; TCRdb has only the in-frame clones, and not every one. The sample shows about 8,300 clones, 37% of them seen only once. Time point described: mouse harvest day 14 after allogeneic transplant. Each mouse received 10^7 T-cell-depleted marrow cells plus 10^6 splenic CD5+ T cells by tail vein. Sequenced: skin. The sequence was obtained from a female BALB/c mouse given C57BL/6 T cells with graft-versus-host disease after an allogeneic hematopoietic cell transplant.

The part of the CDR3 DNA that was read is TGTGCCAGCAGTCCGGGACAGAACGAAAGATTATTT. Amino acid sequence: CASSPGQNERLF. The entire CDR3 reads CASSPGQNERLFF. The rearrangement joins TRBV26 to TRBJ1-4; 7 bases map to TRBD1. Sequencing ends 1 residue short of the CDR3 end; the germline J gene provides the rest. J lost 5 bases, V lost 4 bases, and 1 base had no gene match. The CDR3 length is 13 residues. Germline assignment: CDR1 KGHPV and CDR2 FQNQEV (reference sequence).